The present T cell receptor (beta chain) was sequenced within a study of blood T cell repertoires in COVID-19. This clone was observed once. Generated by immunoSEQ multiplex PCR, the TCRdb table keeps only in-frame clones and is missing some. The sample holds around 270,000 clones, around 90% seen once. The sequencing sample was made of peripheral blood. This TCR came from a person under 35 with COVID-19, enrolled during active disease.

The CDR3 DNA is TGTGCCAGCAGCTTTCGGGGGGCGCACGGAGGACAAGAGACCCAGTACTTC. It is translated as CASSFRGAHGGQETQYF. The J gene is TRBJ2-5, the V gene TRBV13; tentative D call: TRBD2 (7 bases). CDR3 length: 17 residues. Germline CDR1 is PRHDT and CDR2 is FYEKMQ (reference sequence). Between the trimmed V and J ends, which lost 3 bases and 2 bases, there was a span of 19 bases. The full variable domain, completed using reference TRBV13 and TRBJ2-5, is AAGVIQSPRHLIKEKRETATLKCYPIPRHDTVYWYQQGPGQDPQFLISFYEKMQSDKGSIPDRFSAQQFSDYHSELNMSSLELGDSALYFCASSFRGAHGGQETQYFGPGTRLLVL.